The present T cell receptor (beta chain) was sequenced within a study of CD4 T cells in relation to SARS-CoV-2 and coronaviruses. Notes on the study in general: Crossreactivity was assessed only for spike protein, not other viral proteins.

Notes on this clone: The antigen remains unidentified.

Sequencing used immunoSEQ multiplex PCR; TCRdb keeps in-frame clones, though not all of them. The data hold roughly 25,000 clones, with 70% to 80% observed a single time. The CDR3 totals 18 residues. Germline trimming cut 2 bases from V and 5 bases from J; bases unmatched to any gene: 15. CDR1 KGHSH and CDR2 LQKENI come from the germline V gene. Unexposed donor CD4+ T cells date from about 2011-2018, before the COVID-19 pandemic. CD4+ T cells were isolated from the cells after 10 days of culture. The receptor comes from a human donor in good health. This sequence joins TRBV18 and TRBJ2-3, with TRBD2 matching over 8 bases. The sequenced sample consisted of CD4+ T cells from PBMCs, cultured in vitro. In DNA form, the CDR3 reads TGTGCCAGCTCACCAGGGGAGACTAGCGCGCCTACCATAGATACGCAGTATTTT. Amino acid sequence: CASSPGETSAPTIDTQYF.